These T cell receptor beta chains were read from a single sample in a study of molecular identifiers for immune sequencing clone quantification. TCRdb passed the PCR reads through MiXCR, listing each CDR3 protein once. The sample contains about 510,000 distinct CDR3 sequences, around 21% of which appear only once. Material: naive CD8+ T cells from blood, with Jurkat cell RNA spiked in. These receptors were collected from a human donor in good health. Some libraries in this study had Jurkat cell RNA spiked in. Both conserved end residues are part of each CDR3. Each record gives: CDR3 length, J gene, V gene, D gene, clone size, CDR3 DNA, CDR3 protein. A D gene is named only where the DNA matches it firmly. Not every row has a clone size; where given, it reads once, few, many or a size class.

13	TRBJ2-7	TRBV27	.	few	TGTGCCAGCAGTCTCGTCGCAAGCTACGAGCAGTACTTC	CASSLVASYEQYF
17	TRBJ2-3	TRBV6-5	TRBD2	many	TGTGCCAGCAGTTACTCTTACGGGGGGACGAGCACAGATACGCAGTATTTT	CASSYSYGGTSTDTQYF
15	TRBJ2-1	TRBV19	.	few	TGTGCCAGTAGTATAACTAGTGGTCCTTACGATGAGCAGTTCTTC	CASSITSGPYDEQFF
18	TRBJ1-6	TRBV5-3	.	.	TGTGCCAGAAGCGAATGGACAGTGCTTCGACGGAATAATTCACCCCTCCACTTT	CARSEWTVLRRNNSPLHF
15	TRBJ2-7	TRBV6-6	.	few	TGTGCCATCTCCCAGGACAGCTTGAGCTCCTACGAGCAGTACTTC	CAISQDSLSSYEQYF
19	TRBJ2-3	TRBV7-2	.	many	TGTGCCAGCAGCTTTAACGAGGTTGGCCGAGGTCCTAGCACAGATACGCAGTATTTT	CASSFNEVGRGPSTDTQYF
14	TRBJ2-1	TRBV4-1	.	.	TGCGCCAGCAGCCTTGACTACCCTTGGAATGAGCAGTTCTTC	CASSLDYPWNEQFF
15	TRBJ1-2	TRBV2	TRBD1	many	TGTGCCAGCAGTGAACTCGACAGGGCTGGCTATGGCTACACCTTC	CASSELDRAGYGYTF
14	TRBJ2-7	TRBV5-4	.	many	TGTGCCAGCAGCCACGTGGACAGCGGCTACGAGCAGTACTTC	CASSHVDSGYEQYF
15	TRBJ2-5	TRBV5-1	.	.	TGCGCCAGCAGCGAGGAGTGGGAAAACCAAGAGACCCAGCACTTC	CASSEEWENQETQHF
15	TRBJ1-5	TRBV6-1	.	many	TGTGCCAGCAGTAACCAAGAGGGTGAGGAACGGCCCCAGCATTTT	CASSNQEGEERPQHF
20	TRBJ2-3	TRBV7-9	.	few	TGTGCCAGCAGCTCAACATGGGGGGGGGCAGACAGGCAAGGCACAGATACGCAGTATTTT	CASSSTWGGADRQGTDTQYF
17	TRBJ2-3	TRBV5-4	.	few	TGTGCCAGCAGCTCACCCCGGACGACCTATAGCACAGATACGCAGTATTTT	CASSSPRTTYSTDTQYF
16	TRBJ1-3	TRBV7-8	.	.	TGTGCCAGCAGCTCCCGTTTGGGAGGCCCTGGAAACACCATATATTTT	CASSSRLGGPGNTIYF
18	TRBJ2-1	TRBV27	TRBD2	few	TGTGCCAGCAGTTTGGAGGGACTAGCGGGAGGACTATACAATGAGCAGTTCTTC	CASSLEGLAGGLYNEQFF
18	TRBJ2-1	TRBV28	TRBD2	few	TGTGCCTGCAGTTTCTTCGGGACTAGCGGGAGGGCCTACAATGAGCAGTTCTTC	CACSFFGTSGRAYNEQFF
15	TRBJ2-3	TRBV7-2	TRBD1	many	TGTGCCAGCAGCTTAGTAACAGGGGGCACAGATACGCAGTATTTT	CASSLVTGGTDTQYF
14	TRBJ2-7	TRBV4-1	.	.	TGCGCCGGCAGCCAAGCACAGGGCGGGTACGAGCAGTACTTC	CAGSQAQGGYEQYF
13	TRBJ2-7	TRBV20-1	TRBD2	few	TGCAGTGCTACAGGGACTAGCTCCTACGAGCAGTACTTC	CSATGTSSYEQYF
12	TRBJ1-4	TRBV29-1	.	many	TGCAGCTCCCCGGGGACACCTGAAAAACTGTTTTTT	CSSPGTPEKLFF
13	TRBJ1-1	TRBV7-6	.	.	TGTGCCAGCAGCCCCCCGGCGGGGCATGAAGCTTTCTTT	CASSPPAGHEAFF
13	TRBJ2-7	TRBV29-1	.	few	TGCAGCGTTCCCGGGACACGACCCTACGAGCAGTACTTC	CSVPGTRPYEQYF
16	TRBJ1-5	TRBV7-8	TRBD1	.	TGTGCCAGCAGTCCCGGACAGGGGATTGGCAATCAGCCCCAGCATTTT	CASSPGQGIGNQPQHF
14	TRBJ1-1	TRBV12-3/TRBV12-4	TRBD1	few	TGTGCCAGCAGCCGAGGACAGGGATGGACTGAAGCTTTCTTT	CASSRGQGWTEAFF
17	TRBJ1-3	TRBV5-1	.	.	TGCGCCAGCAGCTCGTCCCTTATTGGAGGCGCTGGAAACACCATATATTTT	CASSSSLIGGAGNTIYF
12	TRBJ2-3	TRBV7-6	.	many	TGTGCCAGCAGCCGAGACGGGGATACGCAGTATTTT	CASSRDGDTQYF
17	TRBJ2-1	TRBV7-7	TRBD1	few	TGTGCCAGCAGCTTAGAGGTTGGACAGGGGGCCCGCAATGAGCAGTTCTTC	CASSLEVGQGARNEQFF
16	TRBJ2-2	TRBV7-9	.	few	TGTGCCAGCAGCATTTCACAGGTTGGGAACACCGGGGAGCTGTTTTTT	CASSISQVGNTGELFF
13	TRBJ2-1	TRBV6-2/TRBV6-3	.	.	TGTGCCAGCAGTTACGTAGACTTCAATGAGCAGTTCTTC	CASSYVDFNEQFF
15	TRBJ2-1	TRBV4-3	TRBD1	few	TGCGCCAGCAGCCCCCAGGGGGCCTCCTACAATGAGCAGTTCTTC	CASSPQGASYNEQFF
14	TRBJ2-7	TRBV7-9	.	few	TGTGCCAGCAGCTTAATAGAGGGAACCTACGAGCAGTACTTC	CASSLIEGTYEQYF
13	TRBJ1-1	TRBV6-2/TRBV6-3	.	.	TGTGCCAGCAGTTACGGGGCAGTCACTGAAGCTTTCTTT	CASSYGAVTEAFF
14	TRBJ2-7	TRBV19	.	few	TGTGCCAGTAGTCCAGAGATTTTCCGCTACGAGCAGTACTTC	CASSPEIFRYEQYF
16	TRBJ1-3	TRBV6-1	.	.	TGTGCCAGCAGTGGTATGGACAGTTTAACCGGAAACACCATATATTTT	CASSGMDSLTGNTIYF
14	TRBJ2-7	TRBV10-1	.	.	TGCGCCAGCAGTGGGGGGAACAGCCCCTACGAGCAGTACTTC	CASSGGNSPYEQYF
14	TRBJ2-5	TRBV7-9	TRBD1	few	TGTGCCAGCAGCTCGGGGACAGCCCCGGAGACCCAGTACTTC	CASSSGTAPETQYF
17	TRBJ2-1	TRBV5-6	TRBD2	few	TGTGCCAGCAGCCCGGGGGGTACTAGCGGGGGTTGGGATGAGCAGTTCTTC	CASSPGGTSGGWDEQFF
14	TRBJ1-1	TRBV14	.	.	TGTGCCAGCAGCCTGGGCAGTGGCTACACTGAAGCTTTCTTT	CASSLGSGYTEAFF
15	TRBJ1-2	TRBV7-9	TRBD1	.	TGTGCCAGCAGCCCTACGGAGAAGGGGGCTTGGGGCTACACCTTC	CASSPTEKGAWGYTF
16	TRBJ2-5	TRBV5-1	.	few	TGCGCCAGCAGCTGGACAGGAGGGGCCTACCAAGAGACCCAGTACTTC	CASSWTGGAYQETQYF
15	TRBJ2-3	TRBV7-6	.	many	TGTGCCAGCAGCCCGTTAAATTGGGGCACAGATACGCAGTATTTT	CASSPLNWGTDTQYF